Listed here are 13 T cell receptor beta chains from one sample, sequenced in a study of cytomegalovirus exposure and HLA in healthy donors. Use of 60 Vbeta and 13 Jbeta primers characterized the PCR. Measured with immunoSEQ multiplex PCR; TCRdb has only the in-frame clones, and not every one. The table has 200,000 to 250,000 clones, 70% to 80% seen once. Sequenced material: PBMCs. The receptors were gathered from a male donor in good health and CMV-seronegative.

This clone was observed once. The chain uses TRBV27 and TRBJ2-6; tentative D call: TRBD2 (7 bases). The ends were cut back, 6 bases at V and 0 bases at J, with 12 bases in the middle. Germline V gene lookup returns CDR1 MNHEY and CDR2 SMNVEV (reference sequence). The CDR3 has 16 residues. CDR3 DNA: TGTGCCAGCAGGTCCGCGGGGGCCTCTGGGGCCAACGTCCTGACTTTC. Encoded protein: CASRSAGASGANVLTF.

J is TRBJ2-1 and V is TRBV5-1; weak D call: TRBD2 (6 bases). The V and J ends lost 0 bases and 8 bases respectively, with 15 bases between them. Germline-derived CDR1 and CDR2 are SGHRS and YFSETQ. This CDR3 is 15 amino acids long. CDR3: CASSLGGGIFDEQFF. CDR3 nucleotide sequence: TGCGCCAGCAGCTTGGGGGGCGGGATTTTCGATGAGCAGTTCTTC.

The V and J genes are TRBV6-1 and TRBJ1-1; 8 bases are a match to TRBD1. With 7 bases clipped from V and 5 bases from J, the junction kept 3 bases outside the gene matches. CDR1 and CDR2 from the germline V gene are MNHNS and SASEGT. This CDR3 contains 12 residues. CDR3 coding DNA: TGTGCCAGCATGAACAGGGGGACTGAAGCTTTCTTT. Its protein product is CASMNRGTEAFF.

DNA of the CDR3: TGTGCCAGCAGTTACTCGGGACAGGATCTCTACGAGCAGTACTTC. It is translated as CASSYSGQDLYEQYF. This chain connects TRBV6-5 to TRBJ2-7; 8 bases line up with TRBD1. The CDR3 has 15 residues. Germline loops: CDR1 MNHEY, CDR2 SVGAGI. V dropped 0 bases and J dropped 3; count of bases not matched to a gene: 4.

This clone has at least ten counts. The chain couples TRBV5-4 to TRBJ1-4; the match to TRBD1 covers 7 bases. The CDR3 runs 14 residues. CDR1 is SGHNT, CDR2 YYREEE, per germline (reference sequence). Unmatched junction bases numbered 6, after V lost 3 bases and J lost 7 bases. CDR3 sequence reads: CASSSKTGVEKLFF. The DNA for the CDR3 is TGTGCCAGCAGCTCAAAAACAGGGGTTGAAAAACTGTTTTTT. The whole variable domain, remainder taken from reference TRBV5-4 and TRBJ1-4, is ETGVTQSPTHLIKTRGQQVTLRCSSQSGHNTVSWYQQALGQGPQFIFQYYREEENGRGNFPPRFSGLQFPNYSSELNVNALELDDSALYLCASSSKTGVEKLFFGSGTQLSVL.

The rearrangement joins TRBV5-1 to TRBJ2-1; 7 bases are a match to TRBD2. V lost 4 bases, J lost 12 bases, and 7 bases stayed unmatched. This CDR3 is built from 12 residues. CDR1 is SGHRS, CDR2 YFSETQ, per germline. CDR3 sequence: CASSIGGRVQFF. Written as DNA, the CDR3 is TGCGCCAGCAGCATCGGGGGGAGGGTGCAGTTCTTC. The variable domain in full, completed from reference TRBV5-1 and TRBJ2-1, reads KAGVTQTPRYLIKTRGQQVTLSCSPISGHRSVSWYQQTPGQGLQFLFEYFSETQRNKGNFPGRFSGRQFSNSRSEMNVSTLELGDSALYLCASSIGGRVQFFGPGTRLTVL.

The chain employs TRBV5-6 and TRBJ2-1; D unresolved. V lost 0 bases, J lost 9 bases, and 4 bases lay in between. This CDR3 comprises 11 residues. CDR1 and CDR2 (germline): SGHDT, YYEEEE. The DNA for the CDR3 is TGTGCCAGCAGCTTGGTGGCTGAGCAGTTCTTC. Its translation is CASSLVAEQFF.

This sequence joins TRBV19 and TRBJ1-1; weak D call: TRBD1 (5 bases). The CDR3 consists of 15 residues. Trimming removed 1 base from V and 4 bases from J, with 13 bases in between. Germline lookup yields CDR1 LNHDA and CDR2 SQIVND (reference sequence). The CDR3 DNA follows: TGTGCCAGTAGTATAGTAGGGGTTATGGGCACTGAAGCTTTCTTT. This encodes CASSIVGVMGTEAFF.

This clone showed up just a few times. This chain connects TRBV11-2 to TRBJ2-3; TRBD2 agrees at 7 bases. The CDR3 spans 15 residues. Germline V gene lookup returns CDR1 SGHAT and CDR2 FQNNGV. V shed 1 base, J shed 6 bases, and the junction held 7 bases outside the gene matches. The CDR3 DNA sequence: TGTGCCAGCAGCTTAGTATCGGGAGGAGGGGATACGCAGTATTTT. Its translation is CASSLVSGGGDTQYF.

The chain links TRBV7-6 to TRBJ2-3; possible D gene TRBD2, 5 bases. V lost 1 base and J lost 2, with 7 bases in between. CDR1 is SGHVS, CDR2 FNYEAQ, per germline. The CDR3 consists of 14 residues. The CDR3 DNA sequence: TGTGCCAGCAGCTTAGGGACTGCCACAGATACGCAGTATTTT. Its translation: CASSLGTATDTQYF.

This chain connects TRBV7-2 to TRBJ1-5; D may be TRBD1 (5 bases). V was shortened by 5 bases and J by 0 bases, with 11 bases between the two germline ends. The length of the CDR3 is 15 residues. Germline V gene sequence: CDR1 SGHTA, CDR2 FQGNSA. The CDR3 here is CASSPTVNSNQPQHF. The CDR3 DNA is TGTGCCAGCAGCCCGACAGTCAATAGCAATCAGCCCCAGCATTTT.

In its sample, this clone was seen a few times. V is TRBV6-6 and J is TRBJ2-7; D is undetermined. Germline CDR1 is MNHNY and CDR2 is SVGAGI (reference sequence). The V gene lost 2 bases and the J gene lost 6 bases, with 11 bases spanning the gap. This CDR3 comprises 13 residues. The DNA for the CDR3 is TGTGCCAGCAGTTACAGTCTAGTAACCGAGCAGTACTTC. This gives the protein CASSYSLVTEQYF.

The chain couples TRBV19 to TRBJ1-1, with 7 bases aligning to TRBD1. The CDR3 sequence is 13 residues long. Unmatched junction bases numbered 5, after V lost 6 bases and J lost 4 bases. From germline, CDR1 is LNHDA and CDR2 SQIVND (reference sequence). CDR3 DNA: TGTGCCAGTAGGACAGGGATGGGCACTGAAGCTTTCTTT. Its protein product is CASRTGMGTEAFF.